This T cell receptor (beta chain) derives from a study of cytomegalovirus exposure and HLA in healthy donors. PCR amplification relied on 60 Vbeta primers (plus 13 Jbeta primers). Method: immunoSEQ multiplex PCR; TCRdb's copy keeps in-frame clones and lacks some. The top ten clones hold approximately 1.5% of a sample with around 110,000 clones, roughly 66% of them seen once. CDR1 and CDR2 (germline): SGHRS, YFSETQ. The CDR3 spans 14 residues. Germline trimming cut 3 bases from V and 5 bases from J; bases unmatched to any gene: 7. The material sequenced was PBMCs. This chain connects TRBV5-1 to TRBJ2-7, with 8 bases aligning to TRBD2. The receptor was isolated from a man aged 18 to 35 in good health and CMV-seronegative. CDR3 loop: CASSWTGGLNEQYF. CDR3 DNA: TGCGCCAGCAGCTGGACGGGGGGGCTAAACGAGCAGTACTTC.